These T cell receptor beta chains were read from a single sample in a study of T cell repertoires in cytomegalovirus infection. TCRdb reprocessed the reads via MiXCR and lists one record per CDR3 protein. The profile shows about 920,000 distinct CDR3 sequences, around 32% of them singletons. Which antigens these TCRs recognize remains unknown. Sample: cultured CD8+ T cells from PBMCs, taken from culture after CMV antigen stimulation. These receptors were obtained from a human donor in good health (CMV status not recorded). Some clones in this sample may be carry-over from other donors' samples. Each CDR3 is given without its conserved first and last residue.

V gene: TRBV19
J gene: TRBJ1-1
CDR3 protein: ASSNRDRALDTEAF

V gene: TRBV4-1
J gene: TRBJ1-1
CDR3 protein: ASCPRNEVNTEAF

V gene: TRBV19
J gene: TRBJ1-6
CDR3 protein: ASPSRGGYNSPLH

V gene: TRBV6-1
J gene: TRBJ2-5
CDR3 protein: ASSEVGGAGQETQY

V gene: TRBV6-5
J gene: TRBJ2-7
CDR3 protein: ASKGRVWDEQY

V gene: TRBV7-2
J gene: TRBJ2-5
CDR3 protein: ASSVRSRTGAETQY

V gene: TRBV27
J gene: TRBJ1-3
CDR3 protein: ASSLTGTPGNTIY

V gene: TRBV27
J gene: TRBJ2-7
CDR3 protein: ASTAGGLYYEQY

V gene: TRBV19
J gene: TRBJ2-4
CDR3 protein: ASAKTGNNKNIQY

V gene: TRBV2
J gene: TRBJ2-1
CDR3 protein: ASSEKDYLYNEQF

V gene: TRBV7-6
J gene: TRBJ1-5
CDR3 protein: ASSLASGDQPQH

V gene: TRBV27
J gene: TRBJ1-2
CDR3 protein: ASSEGARSGYT

V gene: TRBV2
J gene: TRBJ2-1
CDR3 protein: ANLFSGGGNEQF

V gene: TRBV20-1
J gene: TRBJ2-1
CDR3 protein: SASIGRYNEQF

V gene: TRBV7-9
J gene: TRBJ1-1
CDR3 protein: ASTLDRGAF

V gene: TRBV4-2
J gene: TRBJ1-6
CDR3 protein: ASSHHLRGNRYNSPLH

V gene: TRBV12-3/TRBV12-4
J gene: TRBJ1-1
CDR3 protein: ASSQAGLLNTEAF

V gene: TRBV4-3
J gene: TRBJ1-3
CDR3 protein: ASSQGDREASGNTIY

V gene: TRBV12-3/TRBV12-4
J gene: TRBJ1-1
CDR3 protein: ATGGTLMNTEAF

V gene: TRBV27
J gene: TRBJ1-1
CDR3 protein: ASSFPDSRGNTEAF

V gene: TRBV19
J gene: TRBJ2-1
CDR3 protein: ASTMGTVPYNEQF

V gene: TRBV27
J gene: TRBJ1-5
CDR3 protein: ASSQQSDSNQPQH

V gene: TRBV28
J gene: TRBJ2-3
CDR3 protein: ASSFGSQYRGTDTQY

V gene: TRBV27
J gene: TRBJ1-2
CDR3 protein: ASSGGHNNYGYT

V gene: TRBV6-4
J gene: TRBJ1-1
CDR3 protein: ASPLFGAGDTEAF

V gene: TRBV10-3
J gene: TRBJ2-3
CDR3 protein: AISGDTDTQY

V gene: TRBV6-1
J gene: TRBJ1-1
CDR3 protein: ASSEGTQNTEAF

V gene: TRBV6-1
J gene: TRBJ1-2
CDR3 protein: ASNTEQGNYGYT

V gene: TRBV20-1
J gene: TRBJ1-3
CDR3 protein: SAIEGGNSGNTIY

V gene: TRBV29-1
J gene: TRBJ2-2
CDR3 protein: SVDITGELF

V gene: TRBV19
J gene: TRBJ2-1
CDR3 protein: ASKGEGGILAGATPYNEQF

V gene: TRBV19
J gene: TRBJ1-1
CDR3 protein: ASSTGRGVNTEAF

V gene: TRBV7-6
J gene: TRBJ2-1
CDR3 protein: ASSLDRTQQF

V gene: TRBV19
J gene: TRBJ1-1
CDR3 protein: ASRRGPVGTEAF

V gene: TRBV11-2
J gene: TRBJ2-1
CDR3 protein: ASSLATGPMSEQF

V gene: TRBV28
J gene: TRBJ2-3
CDR3 protein: ASTGDTSTDTQY

V gene: TRBV27
J gene: TRBJ2-1
CDR3 protein: ASRPHGAGGPANEQF

V gene: TRBV7-9
J gene: TRBJ1-1
CDR3 protein: ASSQTTAGEFTEAF

V gene: TRBV12-3/TRBV12-4
J gene: TRBJ2-1
CDR3 protein: ASSSLEVDEQF

V gene: TRBV10-3
J gene: TRBJ1-5
CDR3 protein: AISEDRAYTPQH

V gene: TRBV10-3
J gene: TRBJ2-2
CDR3 protein: AISDPKDTGELF

V gene: TRBV12-3/TRBV12-4
J gene: TRBJ1-1
CDR3 protein: ASSPDRIEAF

V gene: TRBV7-2
J gene: TRBJ2-5
CDR3 protein: ASSRSGGYQETQY

V gene: TRBV13
J gene: TRBJ2-2
CDR3 protein: ASSEVARPGELF

V gene: TRBV5-6
J gene: TRBJ2-2
CDR3 protein: ASSPLRLDAGELF

V gene: TRBV7-8
J gene: TRBJ1-2
CDR3 protein: ASSLGPNPLYGYT

V gene: TRBV6-6
J gene: TRBJ2-1
CDR3 protein: ASSFPERGDHNEQF

V gene: TRBV24-1
J gene: TRBJ2-2
CDR3 protein: ATSGKQADTGELF

V gene: TRBV2
J gene: TRBJ2-5
CDR3 protein: ASSEISRTPQETQY